The text below deals with one T cell receptor beta chain. The data derive from a study of blood T cell repertoires in COVID-19. This CDR3 is built from 12 residues. J was trimmed by 7 bases and V by 0 bases; bases with no gene match: 0. Per the germline V gene, CDR1 is SGHAT and CDR2 is FQNNGV. Here immunoSEQ multiplex PCR was the method, and the copy in TCRdb shows in-frame clones only, minus some. The top ten hold around 7.5% of the sample, which has roughly 200,000 clones, around 83% seen once. V and J are TRBV11-2 and TRBJ2-7, with TRBD1 identical over 7 bases. The TCR was taken from a woman aged 55-75 years with acute or convalescent COVID-19. The sequenced sample consisted of peripheral blood. In nucleotides, the CDR3 is TGTGCCAGCAGCTTAGACAGGGGGGAGCAGTACGTC. Amino acids: CASSLDRGEQYV.